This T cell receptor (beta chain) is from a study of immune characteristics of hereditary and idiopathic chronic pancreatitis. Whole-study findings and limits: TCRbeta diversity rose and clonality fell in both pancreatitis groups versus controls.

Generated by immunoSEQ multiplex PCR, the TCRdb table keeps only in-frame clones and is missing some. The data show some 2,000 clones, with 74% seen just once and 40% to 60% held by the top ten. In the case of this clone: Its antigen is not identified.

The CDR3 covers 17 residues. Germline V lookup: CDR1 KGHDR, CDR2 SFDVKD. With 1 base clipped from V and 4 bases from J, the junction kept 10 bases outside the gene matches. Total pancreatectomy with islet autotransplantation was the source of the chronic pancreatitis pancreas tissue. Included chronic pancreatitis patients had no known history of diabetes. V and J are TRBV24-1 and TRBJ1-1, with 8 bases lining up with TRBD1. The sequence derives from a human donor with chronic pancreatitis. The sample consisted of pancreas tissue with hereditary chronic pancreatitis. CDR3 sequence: CATSDLKGGQASTEAFF. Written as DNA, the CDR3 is TGTGCCACCAGTGATTTAAAGGGGGGACAGGCGTCCACTGAAGCTTTCTTT.